A single sample is the source of the 20 T cell receptor beta chains below, sequenced in a study of cytomegalovirus exposure and HLA in healthy donors (dated by TCRdb to about 2017). The library was obtained by the immunoSEQ multiplex PCR assay. For the multiplex PCR, a mixture combining 60 forward primers for TCR Vbeta segments and 13 reverse primers for TCR Jbeta segments was used. Entries here come from immuneACCESS through TCRdb and include only in-frame sequences with V and J called. Some clones fail to appear in such tables; in the studies checked, an unresolved V gene covers under half of the shortfall, and the cause of the remainder is unknown. The sample contains about 160,000 clones, less than 85% of them found a single time. Roughly 6.8% of the sample comes from the top ten. What was sequenced was PBMCs. The receptors were sampled from a man aged 50 or older in good health and CMV-seropositive.

The chain has TRBV29-1 and TRBJ2-1, with D maybe TRBD2 (5 bases). In germline, CDR1 is SQVTM, CDR2 ANQGSEA. The CDR3 has 13 residues. V was cut by 4 bases and J by 1 base, with 8 bases left in between. CDR3 DNA sequence: TGCAGCGTTGCTAGGACTTCCTACAATGAGCAGTTCTTC. It yields the protein CSVARTSYNEQFF.

A single count supports this clone. CDR3: CAWSTGQRYGYTF. The CDR3 DNA reads as TGTGCCTGGAGTACCGGACAGAGATATGGCTACACCTTC. The gene calls are TRBV30 and TRBJ1-2; D perhaps matches TRBD1 (6 bases). CDR1 GTSNPN and CDR2 SVGIG come from the germline V gene (reference sequence). This CDR3 has 13 amino acids. V lost 2 bases and J 5 bases, leaving 12 bases between the germline ends.

This clone showed up just a few times. J is TRBJ1-4 and V is TRBV10-3; D is unresolved. The V and J ends lost 0 bases and 12 bases respectively, with 20 bases between them. This CDR3 comprises 16 residues. CDR1 is ENHRY, CDR2 SYGVKD, per germline. This chain's CDR3 is CAISESAEVPHIQLFF. The DNA for the CDR3 is TGTGCCATCAGTGAGTCGGCAGAGGTACCCCATATACAACTGTTTTTT.

The rearrangement uses TRBV19 and TRBJ1-5; D remains ambiguous. There are 18 residues in the CDR3. Trimming cost V 3 bases and J 7 bases, with 25 bases left between them. The germline V gene encodes CDR1 LNHDA and CDR2 SQIVND (reference sequence). The CDR3 DNA follows: TGTGCCAGTAGTATCGGGGTTAGGAGCAGGACGTTTTCCCAGCCCCAGCATTTT. The encoded protein is CASSIGVRSRTFSQPQHF.

CDR3 sequence (DNA): TGTGCCAGCAGCGAGGGCGATTATGGCTACACCTTC. It codes for CASSEGDYGYTF. This chain uses TRBV6-1 with TRBJ1-2; D unclear. The CDR3 is 12 residues long. CDR1 is MNHNS and CDR2 is SASEGT in the germline V gene. Trimming cost V 6 bases and J 5 bases, with 10 bases left between them.

The chain is built from TRBV18 and TRBJ2-1, with 9 bases identical to TRBD1. Germline lookup yields CDR1 KGHSH and CDR2 LQKENI. The CDR3 covers 15 residues. J gave up 9 bases and V 5 bases, and 11 bases lay outside the gene matches. The CDR3 DNA sequence: TGTGCCAGCTCATATAAGACCGGGACAGGGTTTGAGCAGTTCTTC. Its protein is CASSYKTGTGFEQFF. The variable domain in full, completed from reference TRBV18 and TRBJ2-1, reads NAGVMQNPRHLVRRRGQEARLRCSPMKGHSHVYWYRQLPEEGLKFMVYLQKENIIDESGMPKERFSAEFPKEGPSILRIQQVVRGDSAAYFCASSYKTGTGFEQFFGPGTRLTVL.

The rearrangement joins TRBV5-1 to TRBJ1-2; D is ambiguous. The CDR3 loop spans 14 amino acids. Trimming removed 6 bases from V and 0 bases from J, with 12 bases in between. Germline-derived CDR1 and CDR2 are SGHRS and YFSETQ. The CDR3 is CASTAGDTNYGYTF. The CDR3 coding sequence is TGCGCCAGCACCGCCGGGGATACTAACTATGGCTACACCTTC. Filled out from reference TRBV5-1 and TRBJ1-2, the complete variable domain reads KAGVTQTPRYLIKTRGQQVTLSCSPISGHRSVSWYQQTPGQGLQFLFEYFSETQRNKGNFPGRFSGRQFSNSRSEMNVSTLELGDSALYLCASTAGDTNYGYTFGSGTRLTVV.

The chain carries TRBV6-4 and TRBJ2-7, with 10 nucleotides matching TRBD2. Germline-derived CDR1 and CDR2 are MRHNA and SNTAGT. The CDR3 contains 14 residues. V lost 10 bases and J lost 6; bases outside the gene matches: 12. As DNA, the CDR3 is TGTGCCACACCTAGGGCTAGCGGGAGTCTCGAGCAGTACTTC. This translates into CATPRASGSLEQYF.

The chain combines TRBV28 with TRBJ2-3; 7 bases align to TRBD1. V trimming: 2 bases; J trimming: 4 bases; junction bases outside the gene matches: 12. This CDR3 is built from 17 residues. Germline CDR1 is MDHEN and CDR2 is SYDVKM. Here the CDR3 reads CASSLIRQGTRPDTQYF. The CDR3, as DNA: TGTGCCAGCAGTTTAATCCGACAGGGAACCCGCCCAGATACGCAGTATTTT. Complete variable domain (other parts from reference TRBV28 and TRBJ2-3): DVKVTQSSRYLVKRTGEKVFLECVQDMDHENMFWYRQDPGLGLRLIYFSYDVKMKEKGDIPEGYSVSREKKERFSLILESASTNQTSMYLCASSLIRQGTRPDTQYFGPGTRLTVL.

The chain carries TRBV5-5 and TRBJ2-7; possible D gene TRBD2, 7 bases. Trimming took off 0 bases at V and 4 bases at J, with 17 bases between the two ends. CDR1 is SGHKS and CDR2 is YYEKEE in the germline V gene (reference sequence). This CDR3 is 16 amino acids long. The CDR3: CASSLEGGAWIYEQYF. CDR3 in DNA: TGTGCCAGCAGCTTGGAGGGGGGGGCTTGGATTTACGAGCAGTACTTC.

The chain employs TRBV5-1 and TRBJ1-2; D is possibly TRBD1 (5 bases). The length of the CDR3 is 13 residues. The V gene's germline CDR1 is SGHRS and CDR2 YFSETQ. Trimming pared 2 bases from V and 2 bases from J, leaving 7 bases between. As DNA, the CDR3 is TGCGCCAGCAGCTTCCAGGGAAACTATGGCTACACCTTC. Translated, it gives CASSFQGNYGYTF.

There are a few counts of this clone. The gene calls are TRBV29-1 and TRBJ1-2, with no clear D. In germline, CDR1 is SQVTM, CDR2 ANQGSEA. The CDR3 consists of 12 residues. Trimming took 3 bases from V and 13 from J, leaving 18 bases between them. CDR3 in amino acids: CSVDGELDTGTF. CDR3 nucleotides: TGCAGCGTTGACGGGGAGCTTGACACCGGCACCTTC.

The gene calls are TRBV27 and TRBJ2-4, with D maybe TRBD1 (5 bases). Germline values: CDR1 MNHEY, CDR2 SMNVEV (reference sequence). V lost 0 bases and J 0 bases, leaving 12 bases between the germline ends. This CDR3 is 17 amino acids long. The CDR3 bases are TGTGCCAGCAGTTTATCCGACCAGGGCGAAGCCAAAAACATTCAGTACTTC. Translated, it gives CASSLSDQGEAKNIQYF.

The CDR3 region has the DNA TGTGCTAGTGGTTTGGGACAGTACGAGCAGTACTTC. Amino acids: CASGLGQYEQYF. V gene TRBV12-5 combines with J gene TRBJ2-7; TRBD1 might be the D (5 bases). The CDR3 spans 12 residues. Trimming cost V 1 base and J 4 bases, with 5 bases left between them. Per the germline V gene, CDR1 is LGHNT and CDR2 is FRNRAP.

Remarks on this clone: The junction departs from germline at one end; a sequencing error may be responsible. Other DNA sequences in the same sample also yield this CDR3. The V call is TRBV5-4, the J call TRBJ1-2, with a possible D match to TRBD1 (6 bases). The CDR3 has 14 residues. Germline V gene data show CDR1 as SGHNT and CDR2 as YYREEE (reference sequence). The CDR3, as DNA: TGTGCCAGTAGCTTGAGGGGGGGCGCTTATGGCTACACCTTC. It codes for CASSLRGGAYGYTF.

DNA for the CDR3: TGTGCCAGCAGCCAAGATCAGGGCACTGGGGCCAACGTCCTGACTTTC. Residues: CASSQDQGTGANVLTF. The chain combines TRBV4-2 with TRBJ2-6; possibly TRBD1 for D (5 bases). Germline-derived CDR1 and CDR2 are LGHNA and YNFKEQ. V lost 0 bases and J 2 bases, leaving 8 bases between the germline ends. The CDR3 covers 16 residues.

The genes are TRBV6-4 and TRBJ2-7; 10 bases are shared with TRBD1. The CDR3 extends over 14 amino acids. Trimming removed 7 bases from V and 3 bases from J; junction bases left unmatched: 6. CDR1 and CDR2 from the germline V gene are MRHNA and SNTAGT. CDR3 nucleotide sequence: TGTGCCAGCACCGGACAGGGGGTCGACTACGAGCAGTACTTC. This codes for CASTGQGVDYEQYF.

This chain uses TRBV7-2 with TRBJ2-7; 8 bases align to TRBD2. Germline V gene data show CDR1 as SGHTA and CDR2 as FQGNSA. V was pared by 1 base and J by 1 base, with 3 bases of the junction left unmatched. CDR3 length: 15 amino acids. The CDR3 coding sequence is TGTGCCAGCAGCTTAGAACTAGCGGAATCCTACGAGCAGTACTTC. It translates to CASSLELAESYEQYF. Looking up the rest from reference TRBV7-2 and TRBJ2-7 gives the full variable domain: GAGVSQSPSNKVTEKGKDVELRCDPISGHTALYWYRQSLGQGLEFLIYFQGNSAPDKSGLPSDRFSAERTGGSVSTLTIQRTQQEDSAVYLCASSLELAESYEQYFGPGTRLTVT.

The rearrangement links TRBV6-1 to TRBJ2-7; D is perhaps TRBD1 (5 bases). Germline V lookup: CDR1 MNHNS, CDR2 SASEGT. The V gene lost 2 bases and the J gene lost 4 bases, with 12 bases spanning the gap. This CDR3 has 14 residues. The DNA of the CDR3 is TGTGCCAGCAGTGAATGGGCTGGGGCGTACGAGCAGTACTTC. This codes for CASSEWAGAYEQYF.

The chain recombines TRBV19 with TRBJ2-1; TRBD2 might be the D (6 bases). V was pared by 5 bases and J by 7 bases, with 9 bases between. The germline V gene has CDR1 LNHDA and CDR2 SQIVND (reference sequence). This CDR3 comprises 12 residues. The CDR3 sequence is CASSARENEQFF. The CDR3 DNA is TGTGCCAGTAGTGCCCGGGAGAATGAGCAGTTCTTC.